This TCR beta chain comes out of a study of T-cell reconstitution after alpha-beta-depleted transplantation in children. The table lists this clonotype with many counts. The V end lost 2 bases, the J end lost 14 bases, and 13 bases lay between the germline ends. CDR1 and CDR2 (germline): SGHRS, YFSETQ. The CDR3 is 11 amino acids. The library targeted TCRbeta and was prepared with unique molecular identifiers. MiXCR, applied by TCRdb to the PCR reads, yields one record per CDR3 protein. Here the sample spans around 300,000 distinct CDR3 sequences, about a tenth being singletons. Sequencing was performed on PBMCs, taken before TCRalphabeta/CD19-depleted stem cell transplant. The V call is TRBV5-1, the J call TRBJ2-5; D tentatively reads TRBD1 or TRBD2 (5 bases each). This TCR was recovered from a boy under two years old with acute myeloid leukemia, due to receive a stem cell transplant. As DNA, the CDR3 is TGCGCCAGCAGCTTCCAGGGAGTAAAATACTTC. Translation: CASSFQGVKYF.